This TCR beta chain was documented in a study of T cell repertoires and Cas9 in healthy adults. Study summary: Characterization of SpCas9-reactive CD4 and CD8 T cells covered multi-effector potency, cytotoxicity and lineage. Findings and limits, study-wide: SpCas9-reactive effector T cells were reportedly restrained in vitro by SpCas9-reactive regulatory T cells.

Repertoires were generated with immunoSEQ multiplex PCR, while TCRdb's copy carries only in-frame clones and drops some. The sample records over 14,000 clones, roughly nine tenths being singletons. Comments on this clone: The antigen remains unidentified.

The V and J ends lost 3 bases and 1 base respectively, with 10 bases between them. CDR3 length: 15 residues. Per germline, CDR1 KGHSH and CDR2 LQKENI. This TCR was sampled from a human donor in good health. The gene calls are TRBV18 and TRBJ2-1, with D tentatively TRBD2 (5 bases). The sample consisted of Tregs (CD4+, CD25+, CD127-, CD137-, CD154-) from PBMCs; culture status not recorded. CDR3 region: CASSPPRGSYNEQFF. The CDR3 DNA is TGTGCCAGCTCACCCCCCCGGGGATCCTACAATGAGCAGTTCTTC.